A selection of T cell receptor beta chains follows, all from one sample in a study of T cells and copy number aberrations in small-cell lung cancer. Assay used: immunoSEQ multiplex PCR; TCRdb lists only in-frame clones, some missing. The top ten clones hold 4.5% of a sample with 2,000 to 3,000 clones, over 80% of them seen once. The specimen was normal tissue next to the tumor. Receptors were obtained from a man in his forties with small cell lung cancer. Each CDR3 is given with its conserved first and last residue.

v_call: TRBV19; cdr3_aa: CASRRDRLDNQPQHF
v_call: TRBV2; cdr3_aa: CASSDENGELFF
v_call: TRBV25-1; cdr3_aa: CASSESIAGGYEETQYF
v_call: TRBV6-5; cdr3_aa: CASSLLASNEQFF
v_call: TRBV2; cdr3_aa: CASSELGRSRGETQYF
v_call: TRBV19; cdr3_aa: CASTDLGQGNQPQHF
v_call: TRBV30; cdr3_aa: CAWSIDSSNQPQHF
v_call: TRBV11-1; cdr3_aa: CASSILTSAYQETQYF
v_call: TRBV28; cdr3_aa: CASSLEDRGVACNQPQHF
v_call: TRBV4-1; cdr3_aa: CASSQDLDSRLPYEQYF
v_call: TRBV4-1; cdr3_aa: CASSQNLNTEAFF
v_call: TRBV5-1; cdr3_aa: CASSLGRGLDTQYF
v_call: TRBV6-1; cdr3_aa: CATGTGYNEQFF
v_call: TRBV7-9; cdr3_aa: CASRGSGSGNEQFF
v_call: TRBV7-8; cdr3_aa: CASTRDNANYGYTF
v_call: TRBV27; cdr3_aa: CASSALGDTNTEAFF
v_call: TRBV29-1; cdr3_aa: CSVVGRGPYEQYF
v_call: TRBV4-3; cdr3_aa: CASSLRPSGRNNEQFF
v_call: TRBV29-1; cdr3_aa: CSVEEMNTEAFF
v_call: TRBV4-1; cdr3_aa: CASSQDHSGSNQPQHF